The T cell receptor (beta chain) described here comes from a study of blood T cell repertoires in COVID-19 (dated by TCRdb to about 2020). Looking at the study overall: Samples from collaborators originated in the United States, Italy and Spain and spanned both the acute and convalescent phases of COVID-19. The repertoires were made available in a free public database intended to serve as a resource for research on the immune response to SARS-CoV-2. The sample metadata nearly always contained a de-identified subject ID, COVID-19 status, age in years and sex. The prospective study material was composed of cDNA or gDNA derived from T cells, B-cell-depleted T cells, or PBMCs. Where HLA class I and class II types were available, the types were taken from metadata supplied by the sample provider, not from assay-based typing. Samples were obtained from the ongoing ImmuneRACE study (first 160 participants) and from 1,254 subjects provided by 6 global collaborators. Deeply sampled blood TCRbeta repertoires from subjects exposed to, actively infected with, or recovered from COVID-19 were included in the dataset.

On this clone: The antigen it recognizes is unknown. No qualities accompany the bases; no much larger clone lies one base away.

Overall results and qualifications from the work: How much clinical and demographic metadata was included differed by source and by participant, and the metadata was provided uncurated.

Whole blood was collected in K2EDTA tubes by collaborating institutions according to the institutions' own protocols. Collaborator samples were shipped for TCRbeta analysis as frozen whole blood, isolated PBMCs, or DNA extracted from either sample type. Cut back by 2 bases and 5 bases, the V and J ends lie 15 bases apart. The CDR3 runs 15 residues from the cysteine to the phenylalanine. Just the 45-base CDR3 DNA is kept, in frame starting at base 1. Taken from the germline V gene, the CDR1 and CDR2 loops are SGHVS and FQNEAQ. TCRbeta CDR3 regions were amplified from genomic DNA using the immunoSEQ Assay, a bias-controlled multiplex PCR. The source study handled its data this way. Nucleated cell counts per sample were estimated from amplification of reference gene primers within the assay. To quantify the absolute abundance of each unique TCRbeta CDR3 rearrangement, sequence reads were collapsed and filtered. Productive Simpson clonality was computed per sample as the square root of Simpson's diversity index over productive rearrangements. Here the immuneACCESS table is served through TCRdb, limited to in-frame sequences with V and J called. Missing clones are a known gap in these copies; in checked studies unresolved V genes cover under half, and the rest lacks a known reason. The D gene and trimming were derived from the DNA, and the V and J assignments and clone size from that table. Recorded for this sample are 140,000 or so clones; approximately 88% of them occurred a single time. The ten largest clonotypes hold roughly 4.4% of the sample.

Sequenced material: peripheral blood. In this chain, TRBV7-8 is recombined with TRBJ1-1; TRBD1 could be the D gene, as 6 bases match. This clonotype was obtained from a human donor in a cohort sampled during active COVID-19. The nucleotide sequence is given as TGTGCCAGCAGCTTACGCAGGGGAAGGGGTACTGAAGCTTTCTTT. This translates into CASSLRRGRGTEAFF.